This TCR beta chain was sequenced during a study of blood T cell repertoires in COVID-19. About the research overall: In each case, the material was cDNA or gDNA derived from T cells, B-cell-depleted T cells, or PBMCs.

Germline V lookup: CDR1 SGHDT, CDR2 YYEEEE. After removal of 4 bases from V and 7 bases from J, the junction contained 5 bases not matched to a gene. The CDR3 spans 15 residues. Produced via immunoSEQ multiplex PCR; TCRdb's table is partial and in-frame only. There are roughly 500,000 clones in the sample; over 75% occur only once, and approximately 2.9% lies in the top ten. The chain joins TRBV5-6 to TRBJ1-6, with 10 bases aligning to TRBD1. The sequenced material came from peripheral blood. This receptor was taken from a human donor in a cohort sampled during active COVID-19. The CDR3 region has the DNA TGTGCCAGCAGCCTAGGGACAGGGGAAAATTCACCCCTCCACTTT. The encoded protein is CASSLGTGENSPLHF.